This T cell receptor (beta chain) emerged from a study of monozygotic twins with inflammatory bowel disease. Findings and limits, study-wide: Varied immunosuppressive treatments among patients may have increased repertoire variability. Healthy co-twins showed greater TCRbeta diversity (inverse Simpson) than IBD patients.

In eight separate reactions per sample, cDNA was generated. cDNA encoding TCRalpha and TCRbeta underwent two nested PCRs of approximately 17 and 9 cycles, each of which was followed by bead purification. TCRdb reprocessed the 5' RACE reads, keeping one entry per CDR3 protein, no DNA. This table lists 150,000 to 200,000 distinct CDR3 sequences. This CDR3 contains 14 residues. The germline V gene has CDR1 DFQATT and CDR2 SNEGSKA (reference sequence). With respect to this clonotype: What it recognizes is unknown.

This rearrangement joins TRBV20-1 to TRBJ1-3. The sequencing sample was made of blood. The sequence was collected from a human donor with ulcerative colitis or Crohn's disease, or a healthy co-twin of an affected twin (not recorded which). Here the CDR3 reads CSARESRARNTIYF.